The clone carrying this T cell receptor beta chain was counted a single time. Germline V gene sequence: CDR1 SEHNR, CDR2 FQNEAQ (reference sequence). V gave up 4 bases and J gave up 7 bases; unmatched junction bases: 7. The CDR3 runs to 15 residues. The sample comes from a study of PD-1 blockade in classical Hodgkin lymphoma. Profiled with immunoSEQ multiplex PCR; TCRdb holds only in-frame clones, not every one. The data show tens of thousands of clones, about 88% seen once. Every patient had relapsed following autologous stem cell transplantation, and cohorts differed in brentuximab vedotin exposure.

The material sequenced was peripheral blood mononuclear cells (PBMCs), taken before the second cycle of nivolumab. This chain joins TRBV7-9 and TRBJ2-4; 10 bases map to TRBD1. The receptor comes from a human donor with classical Hodgkin lymphoma. In DNA, the CDR3 is TGTGCCAGCAGCTCGTCCGGGACAGGGGTCAACATTCAGTACTTC. It codes for CASSSSGTGVNIQYF.